Listed below are T cell receptor beta chains from one sample, sequenced in a study of OX40 agonist ivuxolimab in advanced cancers. Profiled with immunoSEQ multiplex PCR; TCRdb holds only in-frame clones, not every one. This repertoire shows some 150,000 clones, 75% to 95% found once; its top ten account for 0.9% to 1.2%. The sample here was CD4+ or CD8+ T cells sorted from blood, taken in a trial of the OX40 agonist ivuxolimab. The receptors were sampled from an adult with an advanced solid tumor such as melanoma, head and neck, liver or kidney cancer. The CDR3 runs from the conserved cysteine through the conserved F or W. Each record gives: V gene, J gene, D gene, clone size, CDR3 DNA, CDR3 protein. The D gene is left open where the match is weak. Clone size is given for some rows only: seen once, a few or many times, or a class if the clone is expanded.

v_call: TRBV19; j_call: TRBJ1-4; d_call: TRBD1; clone_size: NA; cdr3_nt: TGTGCCAGTAGTGCGGGACAGGGGGCATGGGCAGCTAATGAAAAACTGTTTTTT; cdr3_aa: CASSAGQGAWAANEKLFF
v_call: TRBV7-9; j_call: TRBJ2-7; d_call: TRBD1; clone_size: NA; cdr3_nt: TGTGCCAGCAGCTTTAATATGCCAGGGGGCGAGCAGCACTTC; cdr3_aa: CASSFNMPGGEQHF
v_call: TRBV7-2; j_call: TRBJ2-7; d_call: NA; clone_size: NA; cdr3_nt: TGTGCCAGCAGCAGAGGAGGGTCCGCCTACGAGCAGTACTTC; cdr3_aa: CASSRGGSAYEQYF
v_call: TRBV9; j_call: TRBJ1-6; d_call: NA; clone_size: few; cdr3_nt: TGTGCCAGCGGTTCCTATAATTCACCCCTCCACTTT; cdr3_aa: CASGSYNSPLHF
v_call: TRBV4-1; j_call: TRBJ1-5; d_call: NA; clone_size: NA; cdr3_nt: TGCGCCAGCAGCTCCTTCCCCCGGACGGATAATAGCAATCAGCCCCAGCATTTT; cdr3_aa: CASSSFPRTDNSNQPQHF
v_call: TRBV16; j_call: TRBJ1-3; d_call: NA; clone_size: NA; cdr3_nt: TGTGCCAGCAGCCAACGCCGGGCCATCTCTGGAAACACCATATATTTT; cdr3_aa: CASSQRRAISGNTIYF
v_call: TRBV18; j_call: TRBJ1-2; d_call: NA; clone_size: NA; cdr3_nt: TGTGCCAGCTCATCAATTATGGACAGCCACTATACCTATGGCTACACCTTC; cdr3_aa: CASSSIMDSHYTYGYTF
v_call: TRBV5-1; j_call: TRBJ2-7; d_call: NA; clone_size: NA; cdr3_nt: TGCGCCAGCAGCGTCGGACACAACGGCGGATATTACGAGCAGTACTTC; cdr3_aa: CASSVGHNGGYYEQYF
v_call: TRBV7-3; j_call: TRBJ1-6; d_call: NA; clone_size: NA; cdr3_nt: TGTGCCAGCAGCGAAACCTTAGGGCCCCTCCACTTT; cdr3_aa: CASSETLGPLHF
v_call: TRBV10-3; j_call: TRBJ2-7; d_call: TRBD1; clone_size: NA; cdr3_nt: TGTGCCATCAGTGAACCGGGACAGGGGGCCTACGAGCAGTACTTC; cdr3_aa: CAISEPGQGAYEQYF
v_call: TRBV10-3; j_call: TRBJ1-1; d_call: NA; clone_size: NA; cdr3_nt: TGTGCCAGCGGGGTGGGGACGGTGAACACTGAAGCTTTCTTT; cdr3_aa: CASGVGTVNTEAFF
v_call: TRBV7-8; j_call: TRBJ2-5; d_call: TRBD2; clone_size: NA; cdr3_nt: TGTGCCAGCACCCCACCGGGACTAGCGGAGCTGTACCAAGAGACCCAGTACTTC; cdr3_aa: CASTPPGLAELYQETQYF
v_call: TRBV29-1; j_call: TRBJ2-3; d_call: NA; clone_size: few; cdr3_nt: TGCAGCGTTGGGGCAGGAAGCACAGATACGCAGTATTTT; cdr3_aa: CSVGAGSTDTQYF
v_call: TRBV2; j_call: TRBJ2-2; d_call: NA; clone_size: NA; cdr3_nt: TGTGCCAGCAGTTTGGGGGCCTATAGCGGGGAGCTGTTTTTT; cdr3_aa: CASSLGAYSGELFF
v_call: TRBV5-1; j_call: TRBJ1-1; d_call: NA; clone_size: once; cdr3_nt: TGCGCCAGCAGCTTGGTGCCTAACACTGAAGCTTTCTTT; cdr3_aa: CASSLVPNTEAFF
v_call: TRBV7-2; j_call: TRBJ2-2; d_call: TRBD2; clone_size: NA; cdr3_nt: TGTGCCATGCAAGACAGCGGGAGGCCCGGGGAGCTGTTTTTT; cdr3_aa: CAMQDSGRPGELFF
v_call: TRBV10-3; j_call: TRBJ2-1; d_call: TRBD2; clone_size: NA; cdr3_nt: TGTGCCATCAGTGCCGAACTAGCGGGAGTTCATGAGCAGTTCTTC; cdr3_aa: CAISAELAGVHEQFF
v_call: TRBV5-1; j_call: TRBJ1-1; d_call: NA; clone_size: NA; cdr3_nt: TGCGCCAGCACCTCAGGCGGGTACACTGAAGCTTTCTTT; cdr3_aa: CASTSGGYTEAFF